This TCR beta chain was sequenced in a study of identical twins. Study-wide results and limits: Cross-sectional statistics, not tracking of the same donors, supported the conclusions.

A remark on this clonotype: The target antigen is unknown.

CDR1 and CDR2 from the germline V gene are SGHRS and YFSETQ. The CDR3 contains 16 residues. The junction had 8 bases not matched to a gene; V was cut back by 1 base and J by 2 bases. TCRdb re-called the 5' RACE reads with MiXCR, one entry per CDR3 protein. The sample lists 400,000 to 550,000 distinct CDR3 sequences; more than 20% were seen once. The same data also went into a second study, on T cells expressing NK-cell markers.

Sequencing was done on a sample of CD4+ T cells sorted from blood. V and J are TRBV5-1 and TRBJ2-7, with TRBD2 identical over 8 bases. This TCR came from a woman under 30 in good health. The CDR3 region has the DNA TGCGCCAGCAGCTTGATCGCGGGGGGCCGGCCCTACGAGCAGTACTTC. As protein: CASSLIAGGRPYEQYF.